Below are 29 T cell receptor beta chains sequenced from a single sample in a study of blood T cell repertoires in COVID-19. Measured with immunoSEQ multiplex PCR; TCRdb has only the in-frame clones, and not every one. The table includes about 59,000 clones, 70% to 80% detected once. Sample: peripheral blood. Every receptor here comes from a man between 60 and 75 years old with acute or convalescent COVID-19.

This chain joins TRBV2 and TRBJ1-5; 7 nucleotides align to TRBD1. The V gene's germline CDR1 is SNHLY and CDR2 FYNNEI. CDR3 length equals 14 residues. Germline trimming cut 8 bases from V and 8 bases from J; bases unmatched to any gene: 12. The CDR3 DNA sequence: TGTGCCAGCGCTCGAGGCGGGACAGTGGAGCCCCAGCATTTT. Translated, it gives CASARGGTVEPQHF.

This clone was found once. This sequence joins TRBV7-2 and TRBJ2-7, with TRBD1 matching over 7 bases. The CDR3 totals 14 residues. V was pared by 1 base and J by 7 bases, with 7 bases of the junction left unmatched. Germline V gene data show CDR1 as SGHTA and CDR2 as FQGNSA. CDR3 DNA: TGTGCCAGCAGCTTAGGACACAGGGGTGAGGAGCAGTACTTC. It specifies CASSLGHRGEEQYF.

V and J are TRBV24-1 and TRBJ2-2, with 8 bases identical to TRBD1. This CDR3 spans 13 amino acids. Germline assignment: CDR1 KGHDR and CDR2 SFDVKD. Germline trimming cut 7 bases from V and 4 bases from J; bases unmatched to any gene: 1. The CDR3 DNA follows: TGTGCCACCAGAACAGGGGGCACCGGGGAGCTGTTTTTT. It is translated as CATRTGGTGELFF.

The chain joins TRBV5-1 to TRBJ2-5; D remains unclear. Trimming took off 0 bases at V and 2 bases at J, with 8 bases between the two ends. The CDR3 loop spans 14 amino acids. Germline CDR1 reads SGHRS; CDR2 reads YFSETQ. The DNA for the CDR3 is TGCGCCAGCAGCTTGGTTGACAAACAAGAGACCCAGTACTTC. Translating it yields CASSLVDKQETQYF.

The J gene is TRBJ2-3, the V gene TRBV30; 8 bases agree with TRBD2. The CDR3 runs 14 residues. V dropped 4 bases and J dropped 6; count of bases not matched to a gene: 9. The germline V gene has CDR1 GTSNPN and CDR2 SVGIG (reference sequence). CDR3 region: CAWTLREGRDTQYF. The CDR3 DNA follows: TGTGCCTGGACGCTACGGGAGGGCCGTGATACGCAGTATTTT.

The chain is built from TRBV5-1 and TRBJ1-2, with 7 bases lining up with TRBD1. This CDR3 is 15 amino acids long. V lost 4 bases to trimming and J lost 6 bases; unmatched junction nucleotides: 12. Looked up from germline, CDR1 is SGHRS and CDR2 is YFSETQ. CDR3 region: CASSPRPGQPDGYTF. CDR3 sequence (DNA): TGCGCCAGCAGCCCACGCCCGGGACAGCCGGATGGCTACACCTTC. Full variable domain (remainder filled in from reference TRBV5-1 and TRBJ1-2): KAGVTQTPRYLIKTRGQQVTLSCSPISGHRSVSWYQQTPGQGLQFLFEYFSETQRNKGNFPGRFSGRQFSNSRSEMNVSTLELGDSALYLCASSPRPGQPDGYTFGSGTRLTVV.

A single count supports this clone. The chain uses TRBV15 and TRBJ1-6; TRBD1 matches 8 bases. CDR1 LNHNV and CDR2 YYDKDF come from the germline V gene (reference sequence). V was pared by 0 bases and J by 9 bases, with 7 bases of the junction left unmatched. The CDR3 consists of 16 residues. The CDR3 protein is CATSRDRQGASSPLHF. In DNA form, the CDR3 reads TGTGCCACCAGCAGAGATCGCCAGGGGGCGTCTTCACCCCTCCACTTT.

The CDR3 sequence: CASSLDAGTQYF. The CDR3 bases are TGTGCCAGCAGTTTGGATGCAGGGACGCAGTATTTT. The V call is TRBV28, the J call TRBJ2-3; possible D gene TRBD1, 5 bases. The CDR3 has 12 residues. The germline V gene has CDR1 MDHEN and CDR2 SYDVKM. Trimming took 3 bases from V and 9 from J, leaving 10 bases between them.

The CDR3: CASIEGGRLNTGELFF. The CDR3 nucleotides are TGTGCCAGCATCGAAGGCGGGAGGCTGAACACCGGGGAGCTGTTTTTT. The V gene is TRBV27, the J gene TRBJ2-2, with 8 positions matching TRBD2. V trimming: 7 bases; J trimming: 1 base; junction bases outside the gene matches: 8. This CDR3 has 16 residues. Germline loops: CDR1 MNHEY, CDR2 SMNVEV (reference sequence).

CDR3 sequence: CASRGLNTEAFF. The CDR3 nucleotides are TGTGCCAGCAGGGGCCTGAACACTGAAGCTTTCTTT. The V gene is TRBV28, the J gene TRBJ1-1; D is ambiguous. CDR1 is MDHEN, CDR2 SYDVKM, per germline. Trimming removed 6 bases at V and 0 bases at J, with 5 bases between. The CDR3 has 12 amino acids.

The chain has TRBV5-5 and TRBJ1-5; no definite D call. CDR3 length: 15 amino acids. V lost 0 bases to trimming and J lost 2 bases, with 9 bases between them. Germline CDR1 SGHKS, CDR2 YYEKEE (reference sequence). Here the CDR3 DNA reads TGTGCCAGCAGCTTGGGAGGGTTGGGCAATCAGCCCCAGCATTTT. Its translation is CASSLGGLGNQPQHF.

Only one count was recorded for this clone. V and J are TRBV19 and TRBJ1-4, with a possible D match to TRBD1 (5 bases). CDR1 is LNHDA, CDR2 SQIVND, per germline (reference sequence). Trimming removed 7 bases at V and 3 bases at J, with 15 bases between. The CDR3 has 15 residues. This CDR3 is CASTLTGASNEKLFF. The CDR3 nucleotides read TGTGCCAGTACCCTAACAGGAGCCTCTAATGAAAAACTGTTTTTT.

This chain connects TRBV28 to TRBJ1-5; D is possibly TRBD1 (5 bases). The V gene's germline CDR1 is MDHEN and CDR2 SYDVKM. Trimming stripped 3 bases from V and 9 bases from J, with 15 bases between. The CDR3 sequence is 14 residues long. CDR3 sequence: CASSFGAGMRPQHF. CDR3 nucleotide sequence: TGTGCCAGCAGTTTCGGTGCAGGGATGCGGCCCCAGCATTTT.

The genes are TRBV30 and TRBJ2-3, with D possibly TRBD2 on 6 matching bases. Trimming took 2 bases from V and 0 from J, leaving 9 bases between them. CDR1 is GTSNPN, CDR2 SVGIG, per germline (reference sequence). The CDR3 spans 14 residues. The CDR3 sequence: CAWSTGTSTDTQYF. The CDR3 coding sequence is TGTGCCTGGAGTACCGGGACTAGCACAGATACGCAGTATTTT.

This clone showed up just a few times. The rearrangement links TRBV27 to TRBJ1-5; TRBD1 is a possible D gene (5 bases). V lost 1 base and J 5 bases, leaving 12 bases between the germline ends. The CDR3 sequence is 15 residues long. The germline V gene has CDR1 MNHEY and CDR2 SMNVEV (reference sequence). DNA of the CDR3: TGTGCCAGCAGTTTATGGGGGGACGGATATCAGCCCCAGCATTTT. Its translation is CASSLWGDGYQPQHF.

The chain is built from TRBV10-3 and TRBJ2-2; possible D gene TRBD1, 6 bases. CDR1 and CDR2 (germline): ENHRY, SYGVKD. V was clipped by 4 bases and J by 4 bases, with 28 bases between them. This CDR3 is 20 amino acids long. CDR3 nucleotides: TGTGCCATCAGTGCCCCGTCGACGATTTTCTCGGGACAAAGCACCGGGGAGCTGTTTTTT. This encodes CAISAPSTIFSGQSTGELFF.

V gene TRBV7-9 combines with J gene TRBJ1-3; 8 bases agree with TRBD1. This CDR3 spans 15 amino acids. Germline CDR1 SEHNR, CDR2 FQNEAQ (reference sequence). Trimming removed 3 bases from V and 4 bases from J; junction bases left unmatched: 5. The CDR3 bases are TGTGCCAGCAGCTTGCAGGGGGCGCGAGGAAACACCATATATTTT. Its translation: CASSLQGARGNTIYF.

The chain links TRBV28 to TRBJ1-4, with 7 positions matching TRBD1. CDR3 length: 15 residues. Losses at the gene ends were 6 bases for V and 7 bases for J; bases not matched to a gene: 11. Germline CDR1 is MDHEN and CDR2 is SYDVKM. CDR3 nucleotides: TGTGCCAGCAGCCCTCCGACAGGGACGAGTGAAAAACTGTTTTTT. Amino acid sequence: CASSPPTGTSEKLFF.

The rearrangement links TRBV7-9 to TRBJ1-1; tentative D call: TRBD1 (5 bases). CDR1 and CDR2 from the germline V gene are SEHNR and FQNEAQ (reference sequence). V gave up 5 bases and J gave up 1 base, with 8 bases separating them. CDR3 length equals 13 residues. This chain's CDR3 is CASSPTGNTEAFF. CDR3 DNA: TGTGCCAGCAGCCCTACAGGGAACACTGAAGCTTTCTTT. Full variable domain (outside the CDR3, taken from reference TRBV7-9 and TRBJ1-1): DTGVSQNPRHKITKRGQNVTFRCDPISEHNRLYWYRQTLGQGPEFLTYFQNEAQLEKSRLLSDRFSAERPKGSFSTLEIQRTEQGDSAMYLCASSPTGNTEAFFGQGTRLTVV.

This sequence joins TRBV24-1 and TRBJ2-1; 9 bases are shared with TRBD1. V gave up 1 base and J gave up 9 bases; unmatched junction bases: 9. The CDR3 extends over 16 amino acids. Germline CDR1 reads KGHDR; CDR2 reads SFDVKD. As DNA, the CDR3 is TGTGCCACCAGTGATTTCCGGACAGGGGCACGGGGTGAGCAGTTCTTC. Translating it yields CATSDFRTGARGEQFF.

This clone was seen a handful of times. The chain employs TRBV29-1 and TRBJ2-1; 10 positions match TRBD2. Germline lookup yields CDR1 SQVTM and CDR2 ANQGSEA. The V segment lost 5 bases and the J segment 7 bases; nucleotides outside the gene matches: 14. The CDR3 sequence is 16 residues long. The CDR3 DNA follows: TGCAGCGTTTTGGACTTGAGCGGGAGGGCCTGGAATGAGCAGTTCTTC. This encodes CSVLDLSGRAWNEQFF.

In nucleotides, the CDR3 is TGTGCCAGCAGCTTATCCCTGAGCAGGGAAAAACTGTTTTTT. Its protein is CASSLSLSREKLFF. The gene calls are TRBV7-8 and TRBJ1-4; D unresolved. The V end was cut by 2 bases, the J end by 8 bases, with 12 bases between. The CDR3 loop spans 14 amino acids. CDR1 is SGHVS and CDR2 is FQNEAQ in the germline V gene. Filled out from reference TRBV7-8 and TRBJ1-4, the complete variable domain reads GAGVSQSPRYKVAKRGQDVALRCDPISGHVSLFWYQQALGQGPEFLTYFQNEAQLDKSGLPSDRFFAERPEGSVSTLKIQRTQQEDSAVYLCASSLSLSREKLFFGSGTQLSVL.

The CDR3 reads CASSQGGGRGDTQYF. As DNA, the CDR3 is TGCGCCAGCAGCCAAGGTGGTGGGAGGGGGGATACGCAGTATTTT. The chain has TRBV4-3 and TRBJ2-3, with D possibly matching TRBD2 (7 bases). This CDR3 has 15 amino acids. The V end lost 1 base, the J end lost 6 bases, and 14 bases lay between the germline ends. Germline lookup yields CDR1 LGHNA and CDR2 YSLEER.

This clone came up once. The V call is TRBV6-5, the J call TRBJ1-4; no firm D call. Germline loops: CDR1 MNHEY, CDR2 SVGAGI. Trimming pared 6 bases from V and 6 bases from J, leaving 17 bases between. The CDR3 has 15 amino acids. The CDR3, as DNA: TGTGCCAGCAGCCCGTCATACGGGAAAGATGAAAAACTGTTTTTT. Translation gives CASSPSYGKDEKLFF.

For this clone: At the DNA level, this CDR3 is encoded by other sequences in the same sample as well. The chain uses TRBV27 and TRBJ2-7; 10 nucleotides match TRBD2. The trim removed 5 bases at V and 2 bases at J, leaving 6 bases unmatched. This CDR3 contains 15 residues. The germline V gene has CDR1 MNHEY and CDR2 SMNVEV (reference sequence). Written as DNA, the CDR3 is TGTGCCAGCAGTCCCTGGACTAGCGGTACCTACGAGCAGTACTTC. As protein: CASSPWTSGTYEQYF.

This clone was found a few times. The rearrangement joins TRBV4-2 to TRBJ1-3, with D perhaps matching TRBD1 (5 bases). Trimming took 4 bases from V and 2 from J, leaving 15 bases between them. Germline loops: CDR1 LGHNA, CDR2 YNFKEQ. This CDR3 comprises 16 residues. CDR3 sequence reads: CASSPRVQGTGNTIYF. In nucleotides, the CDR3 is TGTGCCAGCAGCCCCCGGGTCCAGGGAACTGGAAACACCATATATTTT.

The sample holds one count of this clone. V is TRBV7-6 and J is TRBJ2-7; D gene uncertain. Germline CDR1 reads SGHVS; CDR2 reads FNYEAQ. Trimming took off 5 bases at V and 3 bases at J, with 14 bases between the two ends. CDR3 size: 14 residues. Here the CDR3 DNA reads TGTGCCAGCAGCCCCGGTGGTATCCACTACGAGCAGTACTTC. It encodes CASSPGGIHYEQYF.

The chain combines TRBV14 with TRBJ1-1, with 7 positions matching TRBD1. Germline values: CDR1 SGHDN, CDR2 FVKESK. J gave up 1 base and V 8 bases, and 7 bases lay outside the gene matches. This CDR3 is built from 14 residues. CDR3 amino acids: CASSWWDRNTEAFF. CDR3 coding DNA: TGTGCCAGCTCCTGGTGGGACAGGAACACTGAAGCTTTCTTT.

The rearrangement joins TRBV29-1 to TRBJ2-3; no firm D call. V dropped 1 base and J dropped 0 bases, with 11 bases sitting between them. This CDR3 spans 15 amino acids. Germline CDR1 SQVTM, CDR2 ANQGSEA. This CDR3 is CSVEGSLTSTDTQYF. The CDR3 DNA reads TGCAGCGTTGAAGGCAGCTTGACTAGCACAGATACGCAGTATTTT.